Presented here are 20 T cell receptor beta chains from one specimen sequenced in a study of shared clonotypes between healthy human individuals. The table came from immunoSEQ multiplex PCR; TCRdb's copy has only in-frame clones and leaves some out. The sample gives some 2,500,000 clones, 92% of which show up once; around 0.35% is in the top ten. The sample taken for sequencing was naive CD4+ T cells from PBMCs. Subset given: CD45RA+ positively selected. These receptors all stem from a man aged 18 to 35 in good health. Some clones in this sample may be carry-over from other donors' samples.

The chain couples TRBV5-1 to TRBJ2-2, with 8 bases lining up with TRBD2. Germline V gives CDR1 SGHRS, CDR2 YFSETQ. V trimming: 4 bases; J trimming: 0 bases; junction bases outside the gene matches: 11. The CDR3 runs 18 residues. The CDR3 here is CASSPRPAGVANTGELFF. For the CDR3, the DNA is TGCGCCAGCAGCCCGCGGCCAGCGGGAGTCGCGAACACCGGGGAGCTGTTTTTT.

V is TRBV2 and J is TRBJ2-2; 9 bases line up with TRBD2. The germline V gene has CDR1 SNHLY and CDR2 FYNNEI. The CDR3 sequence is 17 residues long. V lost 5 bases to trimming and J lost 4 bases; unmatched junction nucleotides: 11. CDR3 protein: CASSSLRAGGATGELFF. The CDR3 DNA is TGTGCCAGCAGTTCCCTTAGGGCGGGAGGGGCCACCGGGGAGCTGTTTTTT.

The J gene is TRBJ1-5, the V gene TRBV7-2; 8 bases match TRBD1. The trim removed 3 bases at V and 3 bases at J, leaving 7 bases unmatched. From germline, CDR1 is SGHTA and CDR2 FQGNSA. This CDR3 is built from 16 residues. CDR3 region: CASSLLGTGHNQPQHF. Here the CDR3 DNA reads TGTGCCAGCAGCTTGTTGGGGACAGGTCACAATCAGCCCCAGCATTTT.

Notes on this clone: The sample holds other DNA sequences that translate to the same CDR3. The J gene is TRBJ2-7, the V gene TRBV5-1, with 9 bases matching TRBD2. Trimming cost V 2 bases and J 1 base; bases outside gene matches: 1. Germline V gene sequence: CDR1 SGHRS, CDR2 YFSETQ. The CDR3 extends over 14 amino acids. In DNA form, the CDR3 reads TGCGCCAGCAGCTTTAGCGGGGGATCCTACGAGCAGTACTTC. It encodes CASSFSGGSYEQYF. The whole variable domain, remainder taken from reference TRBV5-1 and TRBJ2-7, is KAGVTQTPRYLIKTRGQQVTLSCSPISGHRSVSWYQQTPGQGLQFLFEYFSETQRNKGNFPGRFSGRQFSNSRSEMNVSTLELGDSALYLCASSFSGGSYEQYFGPGTRLTVT.

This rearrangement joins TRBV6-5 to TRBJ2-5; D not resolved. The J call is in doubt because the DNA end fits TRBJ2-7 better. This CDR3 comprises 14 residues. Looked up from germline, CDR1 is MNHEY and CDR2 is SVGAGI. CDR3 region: CASSYSKQNYEQYF. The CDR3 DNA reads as TGTGCCAGCAGTTACTCGAAACAGAACTACGAGCAGTACTTC.

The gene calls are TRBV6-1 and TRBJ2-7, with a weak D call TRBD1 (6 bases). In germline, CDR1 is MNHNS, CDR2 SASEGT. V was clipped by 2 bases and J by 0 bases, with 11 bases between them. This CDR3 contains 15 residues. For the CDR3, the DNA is TGTGCCAGCAGTGAAACAGGGACATTCTCCTACGAGCAGTACTTC. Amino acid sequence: CASSETGTFSYEQYF.

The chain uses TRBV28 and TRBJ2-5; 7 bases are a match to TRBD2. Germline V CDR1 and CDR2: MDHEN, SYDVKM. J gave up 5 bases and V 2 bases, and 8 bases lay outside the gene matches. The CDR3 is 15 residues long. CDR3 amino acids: CASSLGMGRAETQYF. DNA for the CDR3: TGTGCCAGCAGTTTAGGCATGGGGAGGGCGGAGACCCAGTACTTC. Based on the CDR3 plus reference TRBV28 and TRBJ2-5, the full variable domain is DVKVTQSSRYLVKRTGEKVFLECVQDMDHENMFWYRQDPGLGLRLIYFSYDVKMKEKGDIPEGYSVSREKKERFSLILESASTNQTSMYLCASSLGMGRAETQYFGPGTRLLVL.

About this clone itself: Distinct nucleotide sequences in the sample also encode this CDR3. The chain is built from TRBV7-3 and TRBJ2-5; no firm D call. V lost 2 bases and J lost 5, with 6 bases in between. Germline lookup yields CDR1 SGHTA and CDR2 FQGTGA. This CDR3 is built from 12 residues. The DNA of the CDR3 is TGTGCCAGCAGCTTATTAGGGGAGACCCAGTACTTC. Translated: CASSLLGETQYF.

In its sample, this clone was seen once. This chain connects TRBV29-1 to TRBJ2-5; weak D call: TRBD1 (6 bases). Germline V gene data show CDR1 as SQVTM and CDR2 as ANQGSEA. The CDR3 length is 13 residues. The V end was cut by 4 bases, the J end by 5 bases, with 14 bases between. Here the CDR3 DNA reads TGCAGCGTTGGGACGACAGGTTTGGAGACCCAGTACTTC. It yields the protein CSVGTTGLETQYF.

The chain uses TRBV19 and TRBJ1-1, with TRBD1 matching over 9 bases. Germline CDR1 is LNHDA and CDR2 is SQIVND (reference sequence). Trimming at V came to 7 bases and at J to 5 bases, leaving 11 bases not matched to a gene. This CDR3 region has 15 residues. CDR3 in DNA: TGTGCCAGTAACCCTGGGACAGGGATCAGAACTGAAGCTTTCTTT. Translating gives CASNPGTGIRTEAFF.

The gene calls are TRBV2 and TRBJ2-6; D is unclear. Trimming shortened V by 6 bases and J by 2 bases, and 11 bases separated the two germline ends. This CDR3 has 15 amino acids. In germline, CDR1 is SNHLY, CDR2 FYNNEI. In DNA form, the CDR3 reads TGTGCCAGCAGGTCCCTGGCGACTGGGGCCAACGTCCTGACTTTC. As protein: CASRSLATGANVLTF. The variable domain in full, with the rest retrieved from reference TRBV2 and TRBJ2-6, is EPEVTQTPSHQVTQMGQEVILRCVPISNHLYFYWYRQILGQKVEFLVSFYNNEISEKSEIFDDQFSVERPDGSNFTLKIRSTKLEDSAMYFCASRSLATGANVLTFGAGSRLTVL.

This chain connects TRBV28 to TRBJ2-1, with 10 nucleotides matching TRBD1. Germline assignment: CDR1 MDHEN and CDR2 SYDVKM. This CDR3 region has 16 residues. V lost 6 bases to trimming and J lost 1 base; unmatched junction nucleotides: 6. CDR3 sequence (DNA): TGTGCCAGCAGGAACCGGGACAGGGGTTCCTACAATGAGCAGTTCTTC. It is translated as CASRNRDRGSYNEQFF.

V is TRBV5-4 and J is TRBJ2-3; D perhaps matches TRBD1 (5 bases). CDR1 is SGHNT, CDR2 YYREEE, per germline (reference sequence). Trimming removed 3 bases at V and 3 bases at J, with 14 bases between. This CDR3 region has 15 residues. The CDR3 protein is CASSSRGPGTDTQYF. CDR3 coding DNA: TGTGCCAGCAGCTCTAGGGGCCCAGGGACAGATACGCAGTATTTT.

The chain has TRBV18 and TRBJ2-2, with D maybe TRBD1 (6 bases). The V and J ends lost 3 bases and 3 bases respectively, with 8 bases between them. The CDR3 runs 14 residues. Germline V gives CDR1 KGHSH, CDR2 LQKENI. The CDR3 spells CASSPDRYTGELFF. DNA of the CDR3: TGTGCCAGCTCACCGGACAGATACACCGGGGAGCTGTTTTTT. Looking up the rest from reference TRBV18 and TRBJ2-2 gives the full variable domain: NAGVMQNPRHLVRRRGQEARLRCSPMKGHSHVYWYRQLPEEGLKFMVYLQKENIIDESGMPKERFSAEFPKEGPSILRIQQVVRGDSAAYFCASSPDRYTGELFFGEGSRLTVL.

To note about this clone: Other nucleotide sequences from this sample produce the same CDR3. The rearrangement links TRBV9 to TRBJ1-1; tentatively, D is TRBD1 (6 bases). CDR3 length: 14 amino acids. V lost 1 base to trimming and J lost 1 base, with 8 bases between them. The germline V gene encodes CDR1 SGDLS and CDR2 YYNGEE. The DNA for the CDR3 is TGTGCCAGCAGCGTAACGACAGGGAACACTGAAGCTTTCTTT. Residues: CASSVTTGNTEAFF.

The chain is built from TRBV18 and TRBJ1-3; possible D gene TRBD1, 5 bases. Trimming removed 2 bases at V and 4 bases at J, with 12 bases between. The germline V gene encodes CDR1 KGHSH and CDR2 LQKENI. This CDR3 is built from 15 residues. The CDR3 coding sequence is TGTGCCAGCTCACCATCGGCGGGGCAAGGAAACACCATATATTTT. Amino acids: CASSPSAGQGNTIYF.

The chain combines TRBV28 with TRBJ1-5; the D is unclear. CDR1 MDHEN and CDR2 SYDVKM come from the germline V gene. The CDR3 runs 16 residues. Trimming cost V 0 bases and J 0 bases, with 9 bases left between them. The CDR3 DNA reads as TGTGCCAGCAGTTTATGGGGCGGAGATAGCAATCAGCCCCAGCATTTT. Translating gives CASSLWGGDSNQPQHF.

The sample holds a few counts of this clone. CDR3 residues: CASSGGVDGELFF. The CDR3 DNA sequence: TGTGCCAGCAGTGGAGGGGTAGACGGGGAGCTGTTTTTT. The V gene is TRBV2, the J gene TRBJ2-2; the D call may be TRBD1 or TRBD2 (5 bases each). Germline-derived CDR1 and CDR2 are SNHLY and FYNNEI. The CDR3 loop spans 13 amino acids. V was cut by 4 bases and J by 7 bases, with 10 bases left in between.

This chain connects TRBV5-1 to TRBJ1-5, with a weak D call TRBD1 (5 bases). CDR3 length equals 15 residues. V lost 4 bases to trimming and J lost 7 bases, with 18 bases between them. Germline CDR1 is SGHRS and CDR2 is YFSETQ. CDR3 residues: CASSPLGVPGQPQHF. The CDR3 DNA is TGCGCCAGCAGCCCTCTGGGGGTCCCGGGGCAGCCCCAGCATTTT.

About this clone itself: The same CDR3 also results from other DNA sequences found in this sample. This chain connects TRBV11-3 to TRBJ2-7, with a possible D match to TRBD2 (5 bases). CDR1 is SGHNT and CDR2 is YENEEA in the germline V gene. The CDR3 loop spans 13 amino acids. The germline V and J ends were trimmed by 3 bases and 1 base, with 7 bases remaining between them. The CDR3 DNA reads TGTGCCAGCAGCTTGGGGAGTTCCTACGAGCAGTACTTC. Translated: CASSLGSSYEQYF. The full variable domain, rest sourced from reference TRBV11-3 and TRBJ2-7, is EAGVVQSPRYKIIEKKQPVAFWCNPISGHNTLYWYLQNLGQGPELLIRYENEEAVDDSQLPKDRFSAERLKGVDSTLKIQPAELGDSAVYLCASSLGSSYEQYFGPGTRLTVT.